The 22 T cell receptor beta chains reported below all come from one sample, sequenced in a study of cytomegalovirus exposure and HLA in healthy donors. Here immunoSEQ multiplex PCR was the method, and the copy in TCRdb shows in-frame clones only, minus some. Of 35,000 to 40,000 clones detected, over 80% appear once; the ten largest clones hold around 3.4%. The material sequenced was PBMCs. The receptors were sampled from a man between 18 and 29 years old in good health and CMV-seronegative.

This chain connects TRBV5-1 to TRBJ2-7, with TRBD1 matching 7 bases. J gave up 4 bases and V 3 bases, and 4 bases lay outside the gene matches. The CDR3 has 13 residues. CDR1 and CDR2 (germline): SGHRS, YFSETQ. The CDR3 DNA is TGCGCCAGCAGCTCGGGACAGCTTTACGAGCAGTACTTC. It encodes CASSSGQLYEQYF. The full variable domain, rest sourced from reference TRBV5-1 and TRBJ2-7, is KAGVTQTPRYLIKTRGQQVTLSCSPISGHRSVSWYQQTPGQGLQFLFEYFSETQRNKGNFPGRFSGRQFSNSRSEMNVSTLELGDSALYLCASSSGQLYEQYFGPGTRLTVT.

The V call is TRBV9, the J call TRBJ2-3; 8 nucleotides line up with TRBD2. Trimming took 0 bases from V and 5 from J; bases not matched to a gene: 14. CDR3 size: 18 residues. CDR1 and CDR2 from the germline V gene are SGDLS and YYNGEE. CDR3 sequence (DNA): TGTGCCAGCAGCGTAGCTTTGTCCAGCGGGGGAGGTGTAGATACGCAGTATTTT. Translation: CASSVALSSGGGVDTQYF. The full variable domain, with the rest looked up from reference TRBV9 and TRBJ2-3, is DSGVTQTPKHLITATGQRVTLRCSPRSGDLSVYWYQQSLDQGLQFLIQYYNGEERAKGNILERFSAQQFPDLHSELNLSSLELGDSALYFCASSVALSSGGGVDTQYFGPGTRLTVL.

The V gene is TRBV6-5, the J gene TRBJ1-2; D gene ambiguous. From germline, CDR1 is MNHEY and CDR2 SVGAGI. The CDR3 spans 13 residues. V shed 0 bases and J shed 8 bases, with 10 bases lying between them. The DNA for the CDR3 is TGTGCCAGCAGTTACTCGATGATCCAGGGCTACACCTTC. It yields the protein CASSYSMIQGYTF.

This chain links TRBV29-1 with TRBJ1-1; maybe TRBD1 (5 bases). Germline V gene sequence: CDR1 SQVTM, CDR2 ANQGSEA. V was clipped by 4 bases and J by 3 bases, with 15 bases between them. There are 14 residues in the CDR3. The DNA of the CDR3 is TGCAGCGTTGCGCCGCGTGGCAGGGACACTGAAGCTTTCTTT. Translated, it gives CSVAPRGRDTEAFF.

This sequence joins TRBV5-1 and TRBJ1-2, with TRBD1 as a possible D gene (5 bases). Trimming took off 4 bases at V and 0 bases at J, with 13 bases between the two ends. Germline CDR1 and CDR2: SGHRS and YFSETQ. The CDR3 is 15 amino acids. Written as DNA, the CDR3 is TGCGCCAGCAGCCCCGGGGGGACCACTAACTATGGCTACACCTTC. This translates into CASSPGGTTNYGYTF.

The chain has TRBV7-9 and TRBJ1-4; D gene unclear. V shed 2 bases and J shed 4 bases, with 8 bases lying between them. Germline assignment: CDR1 SEHNR and CDR2 FQNEAQ (reference sequence). The CDR3 covers 14 residues. The CDR3 DNA reads as TGTGCCAGCAGCTTACTCCGGGTTAATGAAAAACTGTTTTTT. The encoded protein is CASSLLRVNEKLFF. The full variable domain, in which reference TRBV7-9 and TRBJ1-4 provide the parts outside the CDR3, is DTGVSQNPRHKITKRGQNVTFRCDPISEHNRLYWYRQTLGQGPEFLTYFQNEAQLEKSRLLSDRFSAERPKGSFSTLEIQRTEQGDSAMYLCASSLLRVNEKLFFGSGTQLSVL.

The chain joins TRBV18 to TRBJ2-1; the match to TRBD2 covers 7 bases. J was trimmed by 7 bases and V by 4 bases; bases with no gene match: 13. The CDR3 consists of 16 residues. Germline CDR1 and CDR2: KGHSH and LQKENI. DNA for the CDR3: TGTGCCAGCTCACTGCACCCCGGGGAGGGAGGTAATGAGCAGTTCTTC. It translates to CASSLHPGEGGNEQFF.

This clone was observed a few times. The chain uses TRBV6-5 and TRBJ2-7, with 9 bases identical to TRBD1. Germline lookup yields CDR1 MNHEY and CDR2 SVGAGI. With 8 bases clipped from V and 5 bases from J, the junction kept 10 bases outside the gene matches. The CDR3 sequence is 14 residues long. The CDR3 protein is CASHPGQGTNEQYF. The CDR3 nucleotides are TGTGCCAGCCACCCGGGACAGGGTACTAACGAGCAGTACTTC.

The rearrangement links TRBV7-3 to TRBJ2-3; perhaps TRBD2 as D (6 bases). The CDR3 is made up of 14 amino acids. V lost 6 bases and J 4 bases, leaving 14 bases between the germline ends. CDR1 is SGHTA, CDR2 FQGTGA, per germline. The CDR3 sequence: CASRPWSGADTQYF. The CDR3 DNA sequence: TGTGCCAGCAGACCCTGGTCGGGGGCAGATACGCAGTATTTT.

This clone was found once. CDR3 in DNA: TGTGCCAGCAGCGTATCGGGACTAGGATTCTACGAGCAGTACTTC. The encoded protein is CASSVSGLGFYEQYF. The V call is TRBV7-9, the J call TRBJ2-7; 8 positions match TRBD2. Per the germline V gene, CDR1 is SEHNR and CDR2 is FQNEAQ (reference sequence). With 5 bases clipped from V and 3 bases from J, the junction kept 9 bases outside the gene matches. The CDR3 length is 15 residues.

V usage is TRBV7-3 and J usage is TRBJ2-1; possibly TRBD1 for D (6 bases). This CDR3 spans 12 amino acids. Trimming took 5 bases from V and 6 from J, leaving 8 bases between them. Germline assignment: CDR1 SGHTA and CDR2 FQGTGA. CDR3 coding DNA: TGTGCCAGCAGCCCGGACAGCAATGAGCAGTTCTTC. Translating gives CASSPDSNEQFF.

This clone was counted only a few times. The J gene is TRBJ1-6, the V gene TRBV28, with D possibly TRBD1 on 6 matching bases. CDR1 and CDR2 (germline): MDHEN, SYDVKM. CDR3 size: 13 residues. The ends were cut back, 11 bases at V and 0 bases at J, with 8 bases in the middle. The DNA of the CDR3 is TGTGCCGGGGGCAGCTCCTATAATTCACCCCTCCACTTT. Translation: CAGGSSYNSPLHF.

About this clone: An end of the junction differs from the germline gene, which may be a read error. The J gene is TRBJ1-5, the V gene TRBV19; D not certain. The CDR3 spans 15 residues. Germline-derived CDR1 and CDR2 are LNHDA and SQIVND (reference sequence). CDR3 in DNA: TGTGCCAGTAGTCTAGAACTGAATAGCAATCAGCCCCAGCATTTT. Its protein is CASSLELNSNQPQHF.

The V gene is TRBV5-5, the J gene TRBJ1-5, with 12 bases identical to TRBD1. CDR3 size: 15 residues. CDR1 is SGHKS, CDR2 YYEKEE, per germline (reference sequence). The trim removed 5 bases at V and 6 bases at J, leaving 6 bases unmatched. CDR3 residues: CASSPGTGGLQPQHF. The CDR3 bases are TGTGCCAGCAGTCCCGGGACAGGGGGCCTTCAGCCCCAGCATTTT.

The CDR3 loop is CASSRQGGGNSPLHF. Here the CDR3 DNA reads TGTGCCAGCAGCCGACAGGGGGGTGGTAATTCACCCCTCCACTTT. The chain couples TRBV7-9 to TRBJ1-6, with 9 bases identical to TRBD1. Per germline, CDR1 SEHNR and CDR2 FQNEAQ (reference sequence). CDR3 length equals 15 residues. J was trimmed by 6 bases and V by 5 bases; bases with no gene match: 5.

The CDR3 nucleotides are TGTGCCAGCAGTGCTCTAACTCTCCCCGGGGAGCTGTTTTTT. Its translation is CASSALTLPGELFF. The V gene is TRBV6-1, the J gene TRBJ2-2; D unclear. Germline V lookup: CDR1 MNHNS, CDR2 SASEGT. The CDR3 has 14 residues. V lost 4 bases to trimming and J lost 6 bases, with 12 bases between them.

This chain joins TRBV18 and TRBJ1-2; 8 positions agree with TRBD1. Germline trimming cut 5 bases from V and 4 bases from J; bases unmatched to any gene: 3. Per the germline V gene, CDR1 is KGHSH and CDR2 is LQKENI. This CDR3 contains 13 residues. CDR3: CASSGQGSYGYTF. The CDR3 nucleotides are TGTGCCAGCTCAGGACAGGGCTCCTATGGCTACACCTTC.

V gene TRBV7-3 combines with J gene TRBJ2-7, with 8 bases aligning to TRBD1. Germline values: CDR1 SGHTA, CDR2 FQGTGA. V dropped 1 base and J dropped 2; count of bases not matched to a gene: 4. The CDR3 runs 15 residues. The CDR3 DNA reads TGTGCCAGCAGCTTAAGGCCGGGACAGGCCTACGAGCAGTACTTC. Its protein product is CASSLRPGQAYEQYF.

The chain couples TRBV28 to TRBJ2-3, with 10 bases lining up with TRBD2. CDR3 length: 15 residues. The germline V gene encodes CDR1 MDHEN and CDR2 SYDVKM. The V gene end was trimmed by 3 bases and the J gene end by 1 base; junction bases not matched to a gene: 1. CDR3: CASSFLAGGTDTQYF. The CDR3 region has the DNA TGTGCCAGCAGTTTCCTAGCGGGAGGCACAGATACGCAGTATTTT.

V usage is TRBV2 and J usage is TRBJ2-7, with TRBD1 matching 8 bases. With V trimmed by 6 bases and J by 3 bases, 7 bases remained unmatched. The germline CDR1 and CDR2 sequences are SNHLY and FYNNEI. This CDR3 region has 14 residues. CDR3 region: CASRARQGIYEQYF. DNA of the CDR3: TGTGCCAGCAGGGCAAGACAGGGGATCTACGAGCAGTACTTC. Complete variable domain (other parts from reference TRBV2 and TRBJ2-7): EPEVTQTPSHQVTQMGQEVILRCVPISNHLYFYWYRQILGQKVEFLVSFYNNEISEKSEIFDDQFSVERPDGSNFTLKIRSTKLEDSAMYFCASRARQGIYEQYFGPGTRLTVT.

The gene calls are TRBV30 and TRBJ1-2; D call uncertain. Germline V CDR1 and CDR2: GTSNPN, SVGIG (reference sequence). V lost 3 bases and J 6 bases, leaving 11 bases between the germline ends. The CDR3 is 12 amino acids. CDR3 residues: CAWRERYDGYTF. CDR3 coding DNA: TGTGCCTGGAGGGAGAGGTATGATGGCTACACCTTC.

The chain combines TRBV27 with TRBJ2-1; TRBD1 aligns across 8 bases. Germline V gene data show CDR1 as MNHEY and CDR2 as SMNVEV (reference sequence). The CDR3 extends over 16 amino acids. V lost 1 base to trimming and J lost 0 bases; unmatched junction nucleotides: 2. CDR3 nucleotide sequence: TGTGCCAGCAGTTTATGGACAGGGCCCTCCTACAATGAGCAGTTCTTC. This translates into CASSLWTGPSYNEQFF.